Sequencing of this TCR beta chain was carried out in a study of cytomegalovirus exposure and HLA in healthy donors. For the study at large: From donors who were HLA-typed, an early data release held around 85 million unique TCRs.

V lost 0 bases to trimming and J lost 3 bases, with 14 bases between them. CDR3 length: 17 residues. Germline CDR1 is MGHRA and CDR2 is YSYEKL. Remarks on this clone: Its antigen is not identified.

Researchers ran the PCR with 60 Vbeta and 13 Jbeta primers. Data came from immunoSEQ multiplex PCR; TCRdb stores just in-frame clones and leaves some out. The sample consists of 95,000 to 150,000 clones, over 60% of them appearing once. Study-wide points: Sequencing likely produced, as an artifact, a cluster of highly shared sequence variants. It was shown in a later analysis that HLA-associated TCR beta chains were more clonally expanded than other, equally common chains. The investigators catalogued 164 TCR beta chains as cytomegalovirus-associated.

Source material: PBMCs. The chain couples TRBV4-1 to TRBJ1-4; D is possibly TRBD1 (5 bases). This receptor was taken from a man aged 18 to 30 in good health and CMV-seropositive. CDR3 DNA: TGCGCCAGCAGCCAAGATGCACCGGGAGGGGCTAATGAAAAACTGTTTTTT. This encodes CASSQDAPGGANEKLFF.